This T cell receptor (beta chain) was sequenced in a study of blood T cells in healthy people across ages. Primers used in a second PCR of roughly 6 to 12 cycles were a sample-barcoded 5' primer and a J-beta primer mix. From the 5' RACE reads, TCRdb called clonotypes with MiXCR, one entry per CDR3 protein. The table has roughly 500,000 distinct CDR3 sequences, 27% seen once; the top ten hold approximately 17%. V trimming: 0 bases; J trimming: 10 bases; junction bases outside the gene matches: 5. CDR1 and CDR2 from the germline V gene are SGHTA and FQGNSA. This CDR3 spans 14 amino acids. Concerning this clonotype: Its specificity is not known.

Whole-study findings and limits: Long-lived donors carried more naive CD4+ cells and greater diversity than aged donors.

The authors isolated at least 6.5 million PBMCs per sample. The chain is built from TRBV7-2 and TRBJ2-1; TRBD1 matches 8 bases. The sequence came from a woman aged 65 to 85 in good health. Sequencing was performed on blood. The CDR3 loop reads CASSLALRDREQFF. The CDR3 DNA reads TGTGCCAGCAGCTTAGCGTTACGGGACAGGGAGCAGTTCTTC.